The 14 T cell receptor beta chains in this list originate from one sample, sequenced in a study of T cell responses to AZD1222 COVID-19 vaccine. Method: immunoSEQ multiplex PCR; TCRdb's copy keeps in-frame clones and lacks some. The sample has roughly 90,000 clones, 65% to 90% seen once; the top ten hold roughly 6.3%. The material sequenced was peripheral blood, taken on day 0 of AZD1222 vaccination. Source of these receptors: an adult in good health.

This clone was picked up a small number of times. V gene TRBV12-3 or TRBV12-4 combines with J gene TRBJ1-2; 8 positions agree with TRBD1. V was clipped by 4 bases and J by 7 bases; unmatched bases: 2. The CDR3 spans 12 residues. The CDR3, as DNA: TGTGCCAGCAGTTGGACAGGGATTGGCTACACCTTC. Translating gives CASSWTGIGYTF.

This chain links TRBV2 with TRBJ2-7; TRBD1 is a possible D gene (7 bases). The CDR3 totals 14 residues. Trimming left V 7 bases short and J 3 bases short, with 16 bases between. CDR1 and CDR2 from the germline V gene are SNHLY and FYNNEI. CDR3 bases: TGTGCCAGCAACATTAACAGGGGAGGCTACGAGCAGTACTTC. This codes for CASNINRGGYEQYF.

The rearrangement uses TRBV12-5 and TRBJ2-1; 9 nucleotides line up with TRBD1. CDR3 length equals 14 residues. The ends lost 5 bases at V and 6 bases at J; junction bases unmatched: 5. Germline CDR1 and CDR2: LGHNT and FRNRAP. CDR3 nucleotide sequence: TGTGCTAGTGGTCCGGGACAGGGAGTCAATGAGCAGTTCTTC. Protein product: CASGPGQGVNEQFF. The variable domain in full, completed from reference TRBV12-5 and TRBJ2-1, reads DARVTQTPRHKVTEMGQEVTMRCQPILGHNTVFWYRQTMMQGLELLAYFRNRAPLDDSGMPKDRFSAEMPDATLATLKIQPSEPRDSAVYFCASGPGQGVNEQFFGPGTRLTVL.

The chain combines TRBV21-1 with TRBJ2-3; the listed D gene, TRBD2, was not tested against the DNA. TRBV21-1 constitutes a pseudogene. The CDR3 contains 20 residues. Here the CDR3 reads CASTHGRGLASGRRTDTQYF. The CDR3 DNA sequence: TGTGCCAGCACCCACGGGCGGGGGCTGGCTAGCGGGAGGCGGACAGATACGCAGTATTTT.

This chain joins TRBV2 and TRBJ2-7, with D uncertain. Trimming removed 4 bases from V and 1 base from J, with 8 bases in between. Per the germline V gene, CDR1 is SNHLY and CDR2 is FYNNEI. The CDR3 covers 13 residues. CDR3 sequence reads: CASSVGVSYEQYF. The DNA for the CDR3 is TGTGCCAGCAGTGTTGGGGTGTCCTACGAGCAGTACTTC.

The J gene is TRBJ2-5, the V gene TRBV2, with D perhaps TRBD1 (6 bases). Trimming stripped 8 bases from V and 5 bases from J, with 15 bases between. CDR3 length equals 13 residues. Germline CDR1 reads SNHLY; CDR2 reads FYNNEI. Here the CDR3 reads CASLSRQGETQYF. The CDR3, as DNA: TGTGCCAGCTTAAGCCGGCAGGGGGAGACCCAGTACTTC.

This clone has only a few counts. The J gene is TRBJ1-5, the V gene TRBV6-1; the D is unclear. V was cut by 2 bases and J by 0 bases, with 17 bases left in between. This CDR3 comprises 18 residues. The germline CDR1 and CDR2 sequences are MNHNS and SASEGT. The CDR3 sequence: CASSEYMVPTHSNQPQHF. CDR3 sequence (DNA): TGTGCCAGCAGTGAATATATGGTTCCCACCCATAGCAATCAGCCCCAGCATTTT.

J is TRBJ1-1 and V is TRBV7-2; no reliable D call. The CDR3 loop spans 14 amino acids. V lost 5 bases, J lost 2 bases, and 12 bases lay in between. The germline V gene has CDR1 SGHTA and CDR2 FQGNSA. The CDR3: CASSTITANTEAFF. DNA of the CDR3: TGTGCCAGCAGCACCATAACAGCTAACACTGAAGCTTTCTTT.

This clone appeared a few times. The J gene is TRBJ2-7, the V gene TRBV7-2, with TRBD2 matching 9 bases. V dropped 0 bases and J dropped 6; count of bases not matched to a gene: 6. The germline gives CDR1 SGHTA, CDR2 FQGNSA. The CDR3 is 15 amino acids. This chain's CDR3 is CASSLAAGGTGEQYF. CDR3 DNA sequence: TGTGCCAGCAGCTTAGCGGCGGGAGGGACCGGCGAGCAGTACTTC.

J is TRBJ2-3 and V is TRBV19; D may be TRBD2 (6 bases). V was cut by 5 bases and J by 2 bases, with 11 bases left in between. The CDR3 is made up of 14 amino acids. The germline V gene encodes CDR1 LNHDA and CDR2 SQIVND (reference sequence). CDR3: CASSAGSPTDTQYF. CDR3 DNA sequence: TGTGCCAGTAGTGCGGGATCTCCCACAGATACGCAGTATTTT. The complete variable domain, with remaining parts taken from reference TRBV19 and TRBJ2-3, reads DGGITQSPKYLFRKEGQNVTLSCEQNLNHDAMYWYRQDPGQGLRLIYYSQIVNDFQKGDIAEGYSVSREKKESFPLTVTSAQKNPTAFYLCASSAGSPTDTQYFGPGTRLTVL.

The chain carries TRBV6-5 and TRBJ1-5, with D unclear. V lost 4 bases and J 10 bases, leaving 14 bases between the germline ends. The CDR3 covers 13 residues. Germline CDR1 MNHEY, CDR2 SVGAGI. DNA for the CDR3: TGTGCCAGCAGTTCCAGTCGGTTCGATCCCCAGCATTTT. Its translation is CASSSSRFDPQHF.

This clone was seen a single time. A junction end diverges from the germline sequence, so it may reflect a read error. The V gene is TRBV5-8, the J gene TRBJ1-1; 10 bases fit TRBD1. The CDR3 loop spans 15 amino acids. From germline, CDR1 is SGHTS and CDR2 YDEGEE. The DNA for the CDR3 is TGTGCCGGCAGCGCAGGACAGGGGGTTGTGACTGAAGCTTTCTTT. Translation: CAGSAGQGVVTEAFF.

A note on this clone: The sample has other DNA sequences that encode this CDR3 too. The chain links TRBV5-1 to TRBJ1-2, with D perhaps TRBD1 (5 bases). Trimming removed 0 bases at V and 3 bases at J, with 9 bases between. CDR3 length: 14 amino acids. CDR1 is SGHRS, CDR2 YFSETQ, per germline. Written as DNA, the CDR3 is TGCGCCAGCAGCTTGGCTTTAGGGGACTATGGCTACACCTTC. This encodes CASSLALGDYGYTF.

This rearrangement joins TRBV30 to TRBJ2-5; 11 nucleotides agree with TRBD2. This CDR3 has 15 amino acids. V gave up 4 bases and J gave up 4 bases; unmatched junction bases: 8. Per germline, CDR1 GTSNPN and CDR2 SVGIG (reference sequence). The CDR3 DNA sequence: TGTGCCTGGAAGGATAGCGGGGGGGCCGGAGAGACCCAGTACTTC. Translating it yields CAWKDSGGAGETQYF.